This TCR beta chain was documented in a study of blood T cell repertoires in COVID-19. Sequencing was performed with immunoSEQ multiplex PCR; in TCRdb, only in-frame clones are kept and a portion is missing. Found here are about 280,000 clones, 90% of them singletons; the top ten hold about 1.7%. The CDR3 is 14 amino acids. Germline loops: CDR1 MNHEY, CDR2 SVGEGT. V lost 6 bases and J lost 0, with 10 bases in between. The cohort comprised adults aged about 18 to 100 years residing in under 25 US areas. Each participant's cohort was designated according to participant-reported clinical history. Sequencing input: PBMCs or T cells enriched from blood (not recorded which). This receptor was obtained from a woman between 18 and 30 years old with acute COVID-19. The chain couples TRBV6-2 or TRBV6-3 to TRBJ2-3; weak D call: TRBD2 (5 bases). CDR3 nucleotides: TGTGCCAGCAGCCCTCGCGGGAGCACAGATACGCAGTATTTT. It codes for CASSPRGSTDTQYF.